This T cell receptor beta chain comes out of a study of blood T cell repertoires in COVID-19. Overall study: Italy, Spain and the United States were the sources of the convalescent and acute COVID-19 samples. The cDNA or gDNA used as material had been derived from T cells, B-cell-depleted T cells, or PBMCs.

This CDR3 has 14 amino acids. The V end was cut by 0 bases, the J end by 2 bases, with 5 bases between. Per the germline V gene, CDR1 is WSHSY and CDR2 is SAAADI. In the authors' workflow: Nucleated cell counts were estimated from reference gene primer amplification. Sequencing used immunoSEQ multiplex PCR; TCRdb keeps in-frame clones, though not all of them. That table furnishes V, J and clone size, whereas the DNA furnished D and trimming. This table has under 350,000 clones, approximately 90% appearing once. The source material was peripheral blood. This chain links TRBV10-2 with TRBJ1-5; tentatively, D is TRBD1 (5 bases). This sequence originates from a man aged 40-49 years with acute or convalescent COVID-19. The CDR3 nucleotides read TGCGCCAGCAGTGAGTCCAGGGGCAATCAGCCCCAGCATTTT. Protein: CASSESRGNQPQHF.